The 21 T cell receptor beta chains below all came from one sample that was sequenced in a study of beta chain features in type 1 diabetes. Expressed TCRB transcripts got sequenced, as all isolated RNA was reverse transcribed. The repertoire was sequenced with immunoSEQ multiplex PCR; TCRdb's copy has only in-frame clones and lacks some. The table shows roughly 300,000 clones, with 13% to 15% occurring only once. For these TCRs, the target antigens are not known. Whole-study results and caveats: People with Type 1 diabetes carried modestly yet significantly shorter TCRB CDR3s in all four CD4+ subsets.

The material sequenced was naive CD4+ T cells from blood. These receptors were collected from a man aged 25 to 40 with type 1 diabetes.

This clone was seen only a few times. J is TRBJ2-1 and V is TRBV5-4; 8 bases are shared with TRBD2. This CDR3 is 16 amino acids long. Losses at the gene ends were 0 bases for V and 6 bases for J; bases not matched to a gene: 8. CDR1 is SGHNT, CDR2 YYREEE, per germline (reference sequence). The CDR3 DNA follows: TGTGCCAGCAGCTTGGGGGGAAGCGGGAGTATCAATGAGCAGTTCTTC. Its protein product is CASSLGGSGSINEQFF.

This clone was observed a few times. Here the CDR3 reads CASSLGDQPQHF. The CDR3 DNA reads as TGTGCCAGCAGCTTAGGAGATCAGCCCCAGCATTTT. The V and J genes are TRBV7-9 and TRBJ1-5, with D unclear. V lost 1 base to trimming and J lost 5 bases, with 3 bases between them. The CDR3 has 12 amino acids. Germline loops: CDR1 SEHNR, CDR2 FQNEAQ (reference sequence).

This chain joins TRBV9 and TRBJ2-1, with D possibly being TRBD2 (6 bases). In germline, CDR1 is SGDLS, CDR2 YYNGEE. Between the trimmed V and J ends, which lost 3 bases and 7 bases, there was a span of 14 bases. This CDR3 is 14 amino acids long. The CDR3 nucleotides are TGTGCCAGCAGCGGAGGTAAGACTAGAAATGAGCAGTTCTTC. Encoded protein: CASSGGKTRNEQFF.

This clone was detected a few times. The chain recombines TRBV5-1 with TRBJ2-2; 9 bases line up with TRBD1. Germline assignment: CDR1 SGHRS and CDR2 YFSETQ. Trimming removed 3 bases from V and 8 bases from J; junction bases left unmatched: 8. This CDR3 region has 15 residues. This chain's CDR3 is CASSSSLQGAGELFF. In DNA, the CDR3 is TGCGCCAGCAGCTCTTCACTACAGGGGGCAGGGGAGCTGTTTTTT. Together with reference TRBV5-1 and TRBJ2-2, the CDR3 gives the full variable domain: KAGVTQTPRYLIKTRGQQVTLSCSPISGHRSVSWYQQTPGQGLQFLFEYFSETQRNKGNFPGRFSGRQFSNSRSEMNVSTLELGDSALYLCASSSSLQGAGELFFGEGSRLTVL.

This clone was seen only a few times. The chain carries TRBV5-1 and TRBJ2-7, with no clear D. Germline V lookup: CDR1 SGHRS, CDR2 YFSETQ. Trimming shortened V by 2 bases and J by 4 bases, and 7 bases separated the two germline ends. The CDR3 is made up of 12 amino acids. This CDR3 is CASSFDSYEQYF. The CDR3 coding sequence is TGCGCCAGCAGCTTCGACTCGTACGAGCAGTACTTC.

This clone has a handful of counts. The chain combines TRBV5-1 with TRBJ2-4; maybe TRBD2 (6 bases). The ends were cut back, 4 bases at V and 1 base at J, with 9 bases in the middle. The germline V gene encodes CDR1 SGHRS and CDR2 YFSETQ. The CDR3 consists of 14 residues. The CDR3 protein is CASSPGVAKNIQYF. CDR3 bases: TGCGCCAGCAGCCCGGGGGTTGCCAAAAACATTCAGTACTTC.

The chain employs TRBV15 and TRBJ2-1, with 12 bases matching TRBD2. Losses at the gene ends were 0 bases for V and 5 bases for J; bases not matched to a gene: 2. Per germline, CDR1 LNHNV and CDR2 YYDKDF (reference sequence). This CDR3 region has 16 residues. DNA of the CDR3: TGTGCCACCAGCAGAGATCGGACTAGCGGGAACAATGAGCAGTTCTTC. Protein sequence: CATSRDRTSGNNEQFF.

This clone has only a few counts. V and J are TRBV7-2 and TRBJ2-1, with a weak D call TRBD2 (5 bases). Germline V gene data show CDR1 as SGHTA and CDR2 as FQGNSA. Trimming took 2 bases from V and 10 from J, leaving 9 bases between them. The CDR3 sequence is 12 residues long. CDR3 bases: TGTGCCAGCAGCTTAACTAGTTTCGAGCAGTTCTTC. This gives the protein CASSLTSFEQFF.

V is TRBV29-1 and J is TRBJ2-7, with 8 bases lining up with TRBD2. The CDR3 spans 15 residues. Germline V gives CDR1 SQVTM, CDR2 ANQGSEA. Trimming at V came to 2 bases and at J to 6 bases, leaving 12 bases not matched to a gene. The CDR3 loop is CSVEPFAGGGSEQYF. CDR3 nucleotides: TGCAGCGTTGAACCGTTCGCGGGAGGAGGGAGCGAGCAGTACTTC.

Only a few counts were recorded for this clone. This chain joins TRBV7-8 and TRBJ2-7, with TRBD2 identical over 14 bases. The CDR3 sequence is 19 residues long. Looked up from germline, CDR1 is SGHVS and CDR2 is FQNEAQ. V shed 4 bases, J shed 0 bases, and the junction held 11 bases outside the gene matches. The CDR3 protein is CASSSSGLAGVSGSYEQYF. The CDR3 nucleotides are TGTGCCAGCAGCTCCTCGGGACTAGCGGGAGTATCGGGCTCCTACGAGCAGTACTTC.

This clone was seen a handful of times. V is TRBV9 and J is TRBJ2-7; D possibly corresponds to TRBD2 (5 bases). The CDR3 is 14 amino acids. Trimming cost V 0 bases and J 3 bases, with 10 bases left between them. CDR1 SGDLS and CDR2 YYNGEE come from the germline V gene. This chain's CDR3 is CASSVGLEGYEQYF. CDR3 in DNA: TGTGCCAGCAGCGTAGGCCTCGAGGGCTACGAGCAGTACTTC.

This clone was observed a few times. The genes are TRBV4-3 and TRBJ2-1, with D unresolved. The CDR3 is 15 amino acids. Per germline, CDR1 LGHNA and CDR2 YSLEER. V lost 2 bases and J 1 base, leaving 9 bases between the germline ends. DNA of the CDR3: TGCGCCAGCAGCCAAACGACATCTTCCTACAATGAGCAGTTCTTC. Translating gives CASSQTTSSYNEQFF.

As regards this clone: Other DNA variants within this sample encode the same CDR3. The chain recombines TRBV7-2 with TRBJ2-3; D gene unclear. The V and J ends lost 6 bases and 2 bases respectively, with 6 bases between them. Germline CDR1 reads SGHTA; CDR2 reads FQGNSA. The CDR3 loop spans 12 amino acids. The CDR3, as DNA: TGTGCCAGCAGTCTGTACACAGATACGCAGTATTTT. Its protein is CASSLYTDTQYF. Combining the CDR3 with reference TRBV7-2 and TRBJ2-3 gives the whole variable domain GAGVSQSPSNKVTEKGKDVELRCDPISGHTALYWYRQSLGQGLEFLIYFQGNSAPDKSGLPSDRFSAERTGGSVSTLTIQRTQQEDSAVYLCASSLYTDTQYFGPGTRLTVL.

This clone was detected a few times. V is TRBV5-4 and J is TRBJ1-1; D is unresolved. Germline V gene sequence: CDR1 SGHNT, CDR2 YYREEE (reference sequence). CDR3 length: 14 amino acids. V was shortened by 4 bases and J by 0 bases, with 10 bases between the two germline ends. CDR3 sequence: CASSPVQVNTEAFF. CDR3 DNA: TGTGCCAGCAGCCCGGTTCAGGTGAACACTGAAGCTTTCTTT.

J is TRBJ1-2 and V is TRBV4-1; D gene ambiguous. The ends were cut back, 6 bases at V and 4 bases at J, with 12 bases in the middle. Germline V gives CDR1 MGHRA, CDR2 YSYEKL. This CDR3 is 13 amino acids long. The CDR3, as DNA: TGCGCCAGCAGTCATACAGTTTTCTATGGCTACACCTTC. Translated, it gives CASSHTVFYGYTF.

The rearrangement joins TRBV5-1 to TRBJ1-1; D is uncertain. Trimming took 0 bases from V and 0 from J, leaving 9 bases between them. Germline loops: CDR1 SGHRS, CDR2 YFSETQ. The CDR3 has 15 amino acids. Here the CDR3 reads CASSLVGRMNTEAFF. For the CDR3, the DNA is TGCGCCAGCAGCTTGGTTGGGAGAATGAACACTGAAGCTTTCTTT.

This clone was counted between two and nine times. The chain is built from TRBV7-9 and TRBJ2-1; 11 bases agree with TRBD2. Germline V gene sequence: CDR1 SEHNR, CDR2 FQNEAQ (reference sequence). The CDR3 runs 15 residues. The V gene end was trimmed by 2 bases and the J gene end by 12 bases; junction bases not matched to a gene: 9. CDR3 nucleotides: TGTGCCAGCAGCTTAATTGGAGGTAGCGGGAGGGGGCAGTTCTTC. This gives the protein CASSLIGGSGRGQFF.

This clone was detected once. The J gene is TRBJ1-1, the V gene TRBV5-6; no firm D call. The germline gives CDR1 SGHDT, CDR2 YYEEEE. Trimming cost V 0 bases and J 1 base, with 4 bases left between them. The length of the CDR3 is 13 residues. CDR3 nucleotide sequence: TGTGCCAGCAGCTTGGAGCCGAACACTGAAGCTTTCTTT. Translating it yields CASSLEPNTEAFF.

This clone was seen a handful of times. The chain recombines TRBV19 with TRBJ1-5, with 7 bases lining up with TRBD1. CDR1 and CDR2 (germline): LNHDA, SQIVND (reference sequence). The trim removed 6 bases at V and 4 bases at J, leaving 6 bases unmatched. CDR3 length: 14 amino acids. The CDR3 reads CASRITQGNQPQHF. DNA of the CDR3: TGTGCCAGTAGGATTACACAGGGGAATCAGCCCCAGCATTTT.

As DNA, the CDR3 is TGTGCCAGCAGCCCCTCGGCGGGAGGGAGTGATACGCAGTATTTT. As protein: CASSPSAGGSDTQYF. This sequence joins TRBV5-4 and TRBJ2-3; 9 nucleotides agree with TRBD2. Germline CDR1 reads SGHNT; CDR2 reads YYREEE (reference sequence). With 4 bases clipped from V and 6 bases from J, the junction kept 9 bases outside the gene matches. There are 15 residues in the CDR3.

The chain is built from TRBV6-1 and TRBJ2-2, with 7 bases matching TRBD1. The CDR3 spans 14 residues. Per germline, CDR1 MNHNS and CDR2 SASEGT. V shed 7 bases and J 6 bases; nucleotides not matched to a gene: 8. CDR3 residues: CASTFDRAAGELFF. The CDR3 DNA reads as TGTGCCAGCACCTTCGACAGGGCGGCCGGGGAGCTGTTTTTT.